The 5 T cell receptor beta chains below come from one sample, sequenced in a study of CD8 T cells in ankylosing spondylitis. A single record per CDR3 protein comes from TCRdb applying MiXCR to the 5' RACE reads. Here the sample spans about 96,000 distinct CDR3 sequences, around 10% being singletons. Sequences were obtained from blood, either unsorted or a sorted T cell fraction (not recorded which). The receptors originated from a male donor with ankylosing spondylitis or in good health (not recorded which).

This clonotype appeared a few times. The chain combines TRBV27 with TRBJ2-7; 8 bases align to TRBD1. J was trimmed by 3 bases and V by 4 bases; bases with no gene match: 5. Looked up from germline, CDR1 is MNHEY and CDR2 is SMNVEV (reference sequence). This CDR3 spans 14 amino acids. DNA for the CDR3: TGTGCCAGCAGTTCCCCCGGACAGGGCTACGAGCAGTACTTC. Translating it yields CASSSPGQGYEQYF.

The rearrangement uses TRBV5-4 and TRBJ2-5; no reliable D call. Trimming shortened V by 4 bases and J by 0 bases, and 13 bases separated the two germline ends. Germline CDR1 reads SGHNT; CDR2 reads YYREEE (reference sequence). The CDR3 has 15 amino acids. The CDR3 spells CASSPAIGNQETQYF. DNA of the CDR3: TGTGCCAGCAGCCCAGCCATAGGAAACCAAGAGACCCAGTACTTC.

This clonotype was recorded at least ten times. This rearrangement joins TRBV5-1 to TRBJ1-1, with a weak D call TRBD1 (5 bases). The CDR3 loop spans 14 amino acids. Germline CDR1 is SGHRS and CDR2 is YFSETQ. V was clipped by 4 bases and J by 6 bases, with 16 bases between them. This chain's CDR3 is CASSPQLTDSEAFF. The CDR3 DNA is TGCGCCAGCAGCCCCCAGCTGACAGATTCTGAAGCTTTCTTT.

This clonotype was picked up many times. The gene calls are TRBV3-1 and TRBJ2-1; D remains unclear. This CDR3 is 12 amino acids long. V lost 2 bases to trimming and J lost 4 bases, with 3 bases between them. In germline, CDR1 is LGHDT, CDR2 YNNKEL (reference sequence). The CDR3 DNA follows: TGTGCCAGCAGCCAACGGTACAATGAGCAGTTCTTC. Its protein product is CASSQRYNEQFF.

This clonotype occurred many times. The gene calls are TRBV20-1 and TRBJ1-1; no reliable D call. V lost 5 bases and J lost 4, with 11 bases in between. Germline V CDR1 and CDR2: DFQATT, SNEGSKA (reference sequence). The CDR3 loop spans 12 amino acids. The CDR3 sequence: CSASPASTEAFF. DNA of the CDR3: TGCAGTGCTTCACCAGCGTCCACTGAAGCTTTCTTT.